This T cell receptor beta chain is drawn from a study of blood T cell repertoires in COVID-19. Across the study: Researchers got acute and convalescent COVID-19 samples from the United States, Italy and Spain.

Generated by immunoSEQ multiplex PCR, the TCRdb table keeps only in-frame clones and is missing some. Of around 170,000 clones listed, about 84% are singletons. V lost 4 bases to trimming and J lost 5 bases; unmatched junction nucleotides: 5. CDR1 is SGHKS and CDR2 is YYEKEE in the germline V gene (reference sequence). The CDR3 extends over 13 amino acids. Membership in each cohort depended on participant-reported clinical history. What was sequenced was PBMCs or T cells enriched from blood (not recorded which). This chain uses TRBV5-5 with TRBJ1-1; 7 bases line up with TRBD1. The source is a middle-aged man who had recovered from COVID-19. This CDR3 reads CASSPRGRTEAFF. DNA for the CDR3: TGTGCCAGCAGCCCTAGGGGGCGAACTGAAGCTTTCTTT.